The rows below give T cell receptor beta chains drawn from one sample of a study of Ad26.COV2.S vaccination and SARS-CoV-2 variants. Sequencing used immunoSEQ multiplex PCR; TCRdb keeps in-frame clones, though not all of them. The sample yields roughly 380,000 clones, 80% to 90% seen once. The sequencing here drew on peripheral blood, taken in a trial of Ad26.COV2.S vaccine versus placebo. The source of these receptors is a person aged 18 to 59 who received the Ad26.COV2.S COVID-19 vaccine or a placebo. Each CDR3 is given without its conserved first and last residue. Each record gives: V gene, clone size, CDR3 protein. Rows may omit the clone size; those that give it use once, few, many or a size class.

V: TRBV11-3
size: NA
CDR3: ASSNGMDRNTEAF

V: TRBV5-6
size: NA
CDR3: ASSKRSTSGSTDTQY

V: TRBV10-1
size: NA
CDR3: ASRGQKETQY

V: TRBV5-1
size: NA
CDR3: ASSFLGQGTGAQF

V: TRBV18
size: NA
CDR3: ASSATSGGGVDEQY

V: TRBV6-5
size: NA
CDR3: ASSYPGGDEQF

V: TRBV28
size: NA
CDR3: ASKRTGAYGYT

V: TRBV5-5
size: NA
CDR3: ASSLGQWGSGYT

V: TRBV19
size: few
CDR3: ASSNQGWNQPQH

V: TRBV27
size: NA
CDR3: ASSFRQGYEQY

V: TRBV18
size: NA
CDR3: ASSPPKGLGYGYT

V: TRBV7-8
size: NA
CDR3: ASSFGSAGEQF

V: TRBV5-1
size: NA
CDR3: ASSPGFVNTEAF

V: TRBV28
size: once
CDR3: ASSSGQGPDEQY

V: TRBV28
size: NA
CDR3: ASSLLDRKNIQY

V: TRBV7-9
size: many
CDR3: ASSLIGARGFGYT

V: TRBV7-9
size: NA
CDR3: ASSPNEKLF

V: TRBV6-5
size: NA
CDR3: ASRGQGYETQY

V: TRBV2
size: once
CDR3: ASKPTASRAFTDTQY

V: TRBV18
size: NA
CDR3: ASSPNGQGEIYEQY

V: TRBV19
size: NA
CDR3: ASSILAQMGTGELF

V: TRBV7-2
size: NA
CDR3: ASSRRSGETQY

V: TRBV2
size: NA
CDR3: ASKGNPLLQETQY

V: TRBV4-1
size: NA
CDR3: ASSQDRTSGYYEQY

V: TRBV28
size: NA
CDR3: ASSWPSGTVNGYT

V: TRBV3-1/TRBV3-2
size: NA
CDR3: ASSQDFVAGVRETQY

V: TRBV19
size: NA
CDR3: ASSIRRGEAF

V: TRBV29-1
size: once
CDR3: SVVLGEASGNTIY

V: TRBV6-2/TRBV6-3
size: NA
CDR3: ASSQRVNEQF